The 25 T cell receptor beta chains presented below share a single source sample, sequenced in a study of a mutant IDH1 vaccine in newly diagnosed glioma. Assay: immunoSEQ multiplex PCR; the TCRdb copy retains only in-frame clones and omits some. The table has 70,000 or so clones, approximately 82% seen once. Time point reported: baseline, week 1 (first vaccination visit). The treatment here: pre-vaccination baseline after standard-of-care therapy. The specimen comprised peripheral blood mononuclear cells (PBMCs), sampled from a glioma patient treated with radiotherapy, temozolomide or both. The receptors shown here come from a woman under 30 with glioma. Some clones in this sample may be carry-over from other donors' samples.

The chain has TRBV7-9 and TRBJ1-2; the D gene is possibly TRBD1 (5 bases). V lost 1 base and J 6 bases, leaving 15 bases between the germline ends. This CDR3 spans 15 amino acids. Germline V CDR1 and CDR2: SEHNR, FQNEAQ (reference sequence). CDR3 protein: CASSLVGGQGHGYTF. DNA for the CDR3: TGTGCCAGCAGCTTAGTCGGAGGGCAGGGTCATGGCTACACCTTC.

This clone was observed a few times. This sequence joins TRBV29-1 and TRBJ1-1, with 8 bases aligning to TRBD1. The CDR3 has 12 residues. The germline V gene encodes CDR1 SQVTM and CDR2 ANQGSEA. J was trimmed by 4 bases and V by 6 bases; bases with no gene match: 4. CDR3 sequence reads: CSVDRDTTEAFF. In nucleotides, the CDR3 is TGCAGCGTGGACAGGGATACCACTGAAGCTTTCTTT. Complete variable domain (other parts from reference TRBV29-1 and TRBJ1-1): SAVISQKPSRDICQRGTSLTIQCQVDSQVTMMFWYRQQPGQSLTLIATANQGSEATYESGFVIDKFPISRPNLTFSTLTVSNMSPEDSSIYLCSVDRDTTEAFFGQGTRLTVV.

The chain couples TRBV12-5 to TRBJ1-2; D unclear. The CDR3 has 14 amino acids. Germline CDR1 is LGHNT and CDR2 is FRNRAP. The ends were cut back, 2 bases at V and 2 bases at J, with 9 bases in the middle. For the CDR3, the DNA is TGTGCTAGTGGTTTGCCCCTGAGGAACTATGGCTACACCTTC. Translated, it gives CASGLPLRNYGYTF.

The chain recombines TRBV7-2 with TRBJ1-2; 10 nucleotides agree with TRBD1. The V segment lost 5 bases and the J segment 4 bases; nucleotides outside the gene matches: 4. This CDR3 is built from 14 residues. Germline V gene lookup returns CDR1 SGHTA and CDR2 FQGNSA. In DNA, the CDR3 is TGTGCCAGCAGCCGACAGGGGGCGACCTATGGCTACACCTTC. It yields the protein CASSRQGATYGYTF.

This chain links TRBV9 with TRBJ2-7; the D gene is possibly TRBD1 (6 bases). Germline V gene data show CDR1 as SGDLS and CDR2 as YYNGEE. The CDR3 contains 14 residues. V lost 2 bases, J lost 3 bases, and 12 bases lay in between. DNA of the CDR3: TGTGCCAGCAGCGTGGGCCCCAGGGGCTACGAGCAGTACTTC. Translating it yields CASSVGPRGYEQYF.

This clone came up once. This rearrangement joins TRBV27 to TRBJ2-3; 10 bases are a match to TRBD1. J was trimmed by 6 bases and V by 3 bases; bases with no gene match: 3. The CDR3 sequence is 14 residues long. CDR1 MNHEY and CDR2 SMNVEV come from the germline V gene (reference sequence). In DNA form, the CDR3 reads TGTGCCAGCAGTTTTATGGACAGGGGGGATACGCAGTATTTT. Protein product: CASSFMDRGDTQYF.

J is TRBJ2-3 and V is TRBV9; 7 nucleotides match TRBD1. V was clipped by 3 bases and J by 6 bases; unmatched bases: 7. The CDR3 consists of 14 residues. CDR1 and CDR2 from the germline V gene are SGDLS and YYNGEE. The CDR3 DNA follows: TGTGCCAGCAGCGCCTCGACAGGGTCGGATACGCAGTATTTT. Translating it yields CASSASTGSDTQYF.

CDR3 DNA sequence: TGTGCCAGCAGTTACTCCACTAGCGGGGGGCGTGATACGCAGTATTTT. Its protein is CASSYSTSGGRDTQYF. V gene TRBV6-6 combines with J gene TRBJ2-3; 12 positions match TRBD2. With 0 bases clipped from V and 6 bases from J, the junction kept 4 bases outside the gene matches. The CDR3 totals 16 residues. Germline V CDR1 and CDR2: MNHNY, SVGAGI (reference sequence).

This clone was seen only once. The chain couples TRBV10-3 to TRBJ2-7, with 7 bases identical to TRBD2. The CDR3 totals 15 residues. The V segment lost 0 bases and the J segment 7 bases; nucleotides outside the gene matches: 9. Germline CDR1 and CDR2: ENHRY and SYGVKD. The CDR3 protein is CAISESSGTRREQYF. CDR3 nucleotide sequence: TGTGCCATCAGTGAGTCGAGCGGGACCCGCCGGGAGCAGTACTTC.

The rearrangement uses TRBV29-1 and TRBJ2-2; 12 bases are shared with TRBD1. V was pared by 7 bases and J by 5 bases, with 5 bases of the junction left unmatched. CDR1 is SQVTM, CDR2 ANQGSEA, per germline. The CDR3 extends over 14 amino acids. This CDR3 reads CSAGQGAPTGELFF. DNA of the CDR3: TGCAGCGCGGGACAGGGGGCGCCAACCGGGGAGCTGTTTTTT.

The chain combines TRBV5-1 with TRBJ2-6; D is uncertain. V was trimmed by 3 bases and J by 4 bases, leaving 11 bases between them. Germline CDR1 reads SGHRS; CDR2 reads YFSETQ. This CDR3 region has 15 residues. CDR3 DNA sequence: TGCGCCAGCAGCTCATCTAGAAACGGGGCCAACGTCCTGACTTTC. It is translated as CASSSSRNGANVLTF.

This rearrangement joins TRBV5-4 to TRBJ2-2, with a possible D match to TRBD1 (5 bases). Trimming shortened V by 4 bases and J by 6 bases, and 19 bases separated the two germline ends. CDR1 and CDR2 (germline): SGHNT, YYREEE (reference sequence). CDR3 length: 16 amino acids. The CDR3, as DNA: TGTGCCAGCAGCCCGCATGGGGCAGGGCTGCCCGGGGAGCTGTTTTTT. Amino acids: CASSPHGAGLPGELFF.

This chain uses TRBV9 with TRBJ2-1; 7 positions agree with TRBD2. Per germline, CDR1 SGDLS and CDR2 YYNGEE. This CDR3 spans 15 amino acids. After removal of 0 bases from V and 4 bases from J, the junction contained 4 bases not matched to a gene. The CDR3 DNA is TGTGCCAGCAGCGTAGAGCCTAGCGGATACAATGAGCAGTTCTTC. Residues: CASSVEPSGYNEQFF.

The chain links TRBV6-6 to TRBJ2-1; a weak D match, TRBD1 (6 bases). This CDR3 region has 14 residues. V was pared by 1 base and J by 4 bases, with 8 bases between. Germline values: CDR1 MNHNY, CDR2 SVGAGI (reference sequence). The CDR3 is CASSYLTGYNEQFF. The CDR3 DNA reads TGTGCCAGCAGTTACTTGACAGGATACAATGAGCAGTTCTTC.

The rearrangement uses TRBV18 and TRBJ2-7, with 10 bases matching TRBD1. The CDR3 contains 14 residues. The V gene's germline CDR1 is KGHSH and CDR2 LQKENI. With V trimmed by 0 bases and J by 4 bases, 0 bases remained unmatched. CDR3 nucleotide sequence: TGTGCCAGCTCACCACCGGGACAGGGGTACGAGCAGTACTTC. It specifies CASSPPGQGYEQYF.

As to this clone: The same CDR3 arises from other DNA sequences in this sample as well. This rearrangement joins TRBV6-1 to TRBJ1-2; D unresolved. The CDR3 runs 11 residues. Trimming pared 1 base from V and 8 bases from J, leaving 5 bases between. Germline CDR1 MNHNS, CDR2 SASEGT. CDR3 protein: CASSEVGGYTF. As DNA, the CDR3 is TGTGCCAGCAGTGAAGTGGGAGGCTACACCTTC.

V and J are TRBV27 and TRBJ2-7; the D gene is possibly TRBD1 (6 bases). CDR3 size: 14 residues. Trimming stripped 5 bases from V and 1 base from J, with 12 bases between. Per the germline V gene, CDR1 is MNHEY and CDR2 is SMNVEV (reference sequence). The CDR3 region has the DNA TGTGCCAGCAGTAAGGCAGGGGTATCCTACGAGCAGTACTTC. It is translated as CASSKAGVSYEQYF.

This clone has only a few counts. The rearrangement uses TRBV5-5 and TRBJ2-7; TRBD2 is a possible D gene (6 bases). The CDR3 sequence is 13 residues long. V dropped 3 bases and J dropped 3 bases, with 10 bases sitting between them. CDR1 is SGHKS, CDR2 YYEKEE, per germline (reference sequence). The CDR3 nucleotides read TGTGCCAGCAGCTCGGGGGTGGGCTACGAGCAGTACTTC. Protein sequence: CASSSGVGYEQYF.

This clone was recorded once. The chain uses TRBV2 and TRBJ1-2, with 10 nucleotides matching TRBD1. V lost 4 bases to trimming and J lost 4 bases; unmatched junction nucleotides: 6. The CDR3 sequence is 15 residues long. CDR1 is SNHLY, CDR2 FYNNEI, per germline. CDR3 protein: CASSGRQGALYGYTF. CDR3 sequence (DNA): TGTGCCAGCAGTGGGCGACAGGGGGCCCTCTATGGCTACACCTTC.

This chain uses TRBV6-4 with TRBJ2-6; D remains ambiguous. V lost 4 bases to trimming and J lost 1 base, with 5 bases between them. Germline CDR1 and CDR2: MRHNA and SNTAGT. The CDR3 is made up of 14 amino acids. The CDR3 DNA reads as TGTGCCAGCAGTGCGAAATCTGGGGCCAACGTCCTGACTTTC. It is translated as CASSAKSGANVLTF.

This sequence joins TRBV7-2 and TRBJ2-5, with D possibly TRBD1 on 5 matching bases. CDR1 is SGHTA and CDR2 is FQGNSA in the germline V gene. Trimming took off 2 bases at V and 4 bases at J, with 14 bases between the two ends. There are 15 residues in the CDR3. The CDR3 nucleotides read TGTGCCAGCAGCTTACTTGGCAGGGTGGTAGAGACCCAGTACTTC. Encoded protein: CASSLLGRVVETQYF.

The CDR3 reads CASSIEAFPLNTEAFF. CDR3 nucleotides: TGTGCCAGTAGTATTGAGGCATTCCCTCTGAACACTGAAGCTTTCTTT. The rearrangement uses TRBV19 and TRBJ1-1; no clear D gene. The length of the CDR3 is 16 residues. The V and J ends lost 3 bases and 0 bases respectively, with 14 bases between them. Per germline, CDR1 LNHDA and CDR2 SQIVND (reference sequence).

This clone occurred once. The chain employs TRBV25-1 and TRBJ2-7; 8 bases map to TRBD2. The CDR3 contains 16 residues. V shed 3 bases and J 0 bases; nucleotides not matched to a gene: 7. Germline-derived CDR1 and CDR2 are MGHDK and SYGVNS. The CDR3 nucleotides read TGTGCCAGCAGTGACCTTCCCGGGACTAGCTCCTACGAGCAGTACTTC. This codes for CASSDLPGTSSYEQYF.

The genes are TRBV12-1 and TRBJ1-1. TRBV12-1 is recorded as a pseudogene. The CDR3 covers 14 residues. The CDR3 spells CASSRGDARTEAFF. In DNA, the CDR3 is TGTGCCAGCAGCCGGGGGGACGCGAGAACTGAAGCTTTCTTT.

Written as DNA, the CDR3 is TGTGCCAGCAGTTACCCCAGGGGGACCCAGCATTTT. Translated: CASSYPRGTQHF. The chain combines TRBV6-6 with TRBJ1-5; 7 nucleotides match TRBD1. V was pared by 2 bases and J by 11 bases, with 3 bases of the junction left unmatched. The germline CDR1 and CDR2 sequences are MNHNY and SVGAGI (reference sequence). The CDR3 runs 12 residues.